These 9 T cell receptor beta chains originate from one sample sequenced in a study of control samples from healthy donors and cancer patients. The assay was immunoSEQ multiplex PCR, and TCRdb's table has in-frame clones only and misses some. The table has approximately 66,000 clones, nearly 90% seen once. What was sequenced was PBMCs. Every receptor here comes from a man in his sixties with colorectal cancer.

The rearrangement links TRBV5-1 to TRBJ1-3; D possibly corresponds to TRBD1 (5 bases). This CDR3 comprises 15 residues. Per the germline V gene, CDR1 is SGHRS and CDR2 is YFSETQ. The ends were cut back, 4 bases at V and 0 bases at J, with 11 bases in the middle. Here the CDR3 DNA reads TGCGCCAGCAGCCTGGATGGGGGCTCTGGAAACACCATATATTTT. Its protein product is CASSLDGGSGNTIYF.

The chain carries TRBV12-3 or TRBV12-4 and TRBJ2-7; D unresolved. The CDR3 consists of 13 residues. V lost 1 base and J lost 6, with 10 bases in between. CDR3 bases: TGTGCCAGCAGTTTAGGGCCTCTATTCGAGCAGTACTTC. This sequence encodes CASSLGPLFEQYF.

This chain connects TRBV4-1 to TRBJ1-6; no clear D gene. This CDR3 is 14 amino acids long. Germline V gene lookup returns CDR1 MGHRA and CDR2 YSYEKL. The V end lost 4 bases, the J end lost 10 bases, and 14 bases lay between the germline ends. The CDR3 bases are TGCGCCAGCAGCCTAGACGGGGTGGGCTCACCCCTCCACTTT. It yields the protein CASSLDGVGSPLHF.

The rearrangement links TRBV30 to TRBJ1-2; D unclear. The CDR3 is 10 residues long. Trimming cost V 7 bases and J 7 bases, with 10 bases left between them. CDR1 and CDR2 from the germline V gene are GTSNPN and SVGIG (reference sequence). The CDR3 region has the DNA TGTGCCTACCGGGAGGGTGGCTACACCTTC. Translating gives CAYREGGYTF.

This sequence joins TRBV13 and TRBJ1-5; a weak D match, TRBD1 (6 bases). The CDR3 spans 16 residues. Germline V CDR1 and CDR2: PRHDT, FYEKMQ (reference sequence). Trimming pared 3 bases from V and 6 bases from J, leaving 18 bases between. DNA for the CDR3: TGTGCCAGCAGCTTGCCCCTAAACAGGGCCGCTCAGCCCCAGCATTTT. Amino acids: CASSLPLNRAAQPQHF.

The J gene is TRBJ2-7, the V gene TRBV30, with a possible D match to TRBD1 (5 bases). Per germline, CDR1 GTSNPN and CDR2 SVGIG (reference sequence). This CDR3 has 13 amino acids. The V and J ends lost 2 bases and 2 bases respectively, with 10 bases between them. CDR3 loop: CAWSPGNPYEQYF. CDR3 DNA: TGTGCCTGGAGTCCAGGGAATCCCTACGAGCAGTACTTC.

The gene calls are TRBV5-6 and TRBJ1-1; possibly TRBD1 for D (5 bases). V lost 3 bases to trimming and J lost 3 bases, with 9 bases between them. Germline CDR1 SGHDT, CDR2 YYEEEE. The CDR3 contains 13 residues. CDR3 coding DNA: TGTGCCAGCAGCTGGACACCTTACACTGAAGCTTTCTTT. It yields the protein CASSWTPYTEAFF.

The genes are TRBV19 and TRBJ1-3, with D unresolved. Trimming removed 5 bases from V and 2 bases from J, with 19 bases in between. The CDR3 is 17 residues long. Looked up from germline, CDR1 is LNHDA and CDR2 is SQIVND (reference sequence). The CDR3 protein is CASSGESGRRAGNTIYF. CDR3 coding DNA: TGTGCCAGTAGTGGTGAGTCGGGTCGAAGAGCTGGAAACACCATATATTTT.

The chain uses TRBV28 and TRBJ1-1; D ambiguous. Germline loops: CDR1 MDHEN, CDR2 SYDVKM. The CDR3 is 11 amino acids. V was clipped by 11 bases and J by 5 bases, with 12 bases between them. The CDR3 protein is CAVQMSTEAFF. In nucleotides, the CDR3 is TGTGCCGTCCAAATGAGTACTGAAGCTTTCTTT.